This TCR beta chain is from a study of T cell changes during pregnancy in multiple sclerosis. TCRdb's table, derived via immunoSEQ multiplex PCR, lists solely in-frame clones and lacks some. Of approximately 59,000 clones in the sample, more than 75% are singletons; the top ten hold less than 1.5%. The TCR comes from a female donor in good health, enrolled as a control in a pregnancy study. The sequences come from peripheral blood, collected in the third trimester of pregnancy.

CDR3 sequence (DNA): TGCGCCAGCAGCACCCGGGACAGGGGAGGCTACACCTTC. Its translation is CASSTRDRGGYTF. V usage is TRBV5-1 and J usage is TRBJ1-2; 10 bases are shared with TRBD1. The CDR3 totals 13 residues. Trimming at V came to 4 bases and at J to 8 bases, leaving 5 bases not matched to a gene. Germline values: CDR1 SGHRS, CDR2 YFSETQ. The full variable domain, its missing parts supplied by reference TRBV5-1 and TRBJ1-2, is KAGVTQTPRYLIKTRGQQVTLSCSPISGHRSVSWYQQTPGQGLQFLFEYFSETQRNKGNFPGRFSGRQFSNSRSEMNVSTLELGDSALYLCASSTRDRGGYTFGSGTRLTVV.